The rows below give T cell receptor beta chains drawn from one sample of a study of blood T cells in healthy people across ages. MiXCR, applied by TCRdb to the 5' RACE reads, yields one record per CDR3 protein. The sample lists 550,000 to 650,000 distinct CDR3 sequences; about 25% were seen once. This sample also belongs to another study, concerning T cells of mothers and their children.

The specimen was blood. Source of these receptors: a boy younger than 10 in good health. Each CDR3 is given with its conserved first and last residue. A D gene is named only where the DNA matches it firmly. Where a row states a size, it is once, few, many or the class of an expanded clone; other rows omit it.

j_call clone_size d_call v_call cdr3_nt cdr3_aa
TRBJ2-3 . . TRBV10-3 TGTGCCATCAGTGAATCCGGGTCGAGCACAGATACGCAGTATTTT CAISESGSSTDTQYF
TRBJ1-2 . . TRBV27 TGTGCCAGCAGGAGCTTAGGGGTGGGCTATGGCTACACCTTC CASRSLGVGYGYTF
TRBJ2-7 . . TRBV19 TGTGCCAGTAGTACGGACGGTTACGAGCAGTACTTC CASSTDGYEQYF
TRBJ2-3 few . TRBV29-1 TGCAGCGTTCAGCAGGGTGTTGATACGCAGTATTTT CSVQQGVDTQYF
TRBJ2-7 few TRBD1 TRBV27 TGTGCCAGCAGTTTGTCAGGGGGTCGCTCCTACGAGCAGTACTTC CASSLSGGRSYEQYF
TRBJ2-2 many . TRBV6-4 TGTGCCAGCAGTGACTCCGGTACGAACACCGGGGAGCTGTTTTTT CASSDSGTNTGELFF
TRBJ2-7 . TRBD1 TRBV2 TGTGCCAGCAGCTCCGGGACAGGGGGCGACAGGCAGTACTTC CASSSGTGGDRQYF
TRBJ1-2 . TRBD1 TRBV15 TGTGCCACCAGCAGAGCGGACAGGGACCCATATGGCTACACCTTC CATSRADRDPYGYTF
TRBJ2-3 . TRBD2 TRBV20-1 TGCAGTGCTTTTTACGGGACTAGCGGGAGGGATACGCAGTATTTT CSAFYGTSGRDTQYF
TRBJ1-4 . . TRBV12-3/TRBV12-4 TGTGCCAGCAGTTTAGGTGGCAGATTTGGGTCTGGTGAAAAACTGTTTTTT CASSLGGRFGSGEKLFF
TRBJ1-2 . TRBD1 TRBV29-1 TGCAGCGTGGGAGGGCAGGGGGCATACGGCTACACCTTC CSVGGQGAYGYTF
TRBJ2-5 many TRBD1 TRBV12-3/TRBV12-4 TGTGCCAGCAGCCAATGGGACAGACCCCAAGAGACCCAGTACTTC CASSQWDRPQETQYF
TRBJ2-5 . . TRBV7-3 TGCGCCAGCAGCTTAGAGGGGCAGACCCAGTACTTC CASSLEGQTQYF
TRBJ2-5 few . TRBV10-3 TGTGCCATCAGCGAACTACTAGAAGGAGAGACCCAGTACTTC CAISELLEGETQYF
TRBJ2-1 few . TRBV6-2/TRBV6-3 TGTGCCAGCAGGGGGGGACGATCGGGGAATGAGCAGTTCTTC CASRGGRSGNEQFF
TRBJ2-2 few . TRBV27 TGTGCCAGCATGGCGGGAATGGGATTAGGGGAGCTGTTTTTT CASMAGMGLGELFF
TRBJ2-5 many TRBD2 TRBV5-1 TGCGCCAGCAGCCCCCCGGGACTAGCGCGGGAGACCCAGTACTTC CASSPPGLARETQYF
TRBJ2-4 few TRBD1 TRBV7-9 TGTGCCAGCAGCTTAAATAAACAGGGGTTGTTTCAGTACTTC CASSLNKQGLFQYF
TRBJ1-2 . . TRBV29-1 TGCAGCGTTGCAGACCCCAGGGACTATGGCTACACCTTC CSVADPRDYGYTF
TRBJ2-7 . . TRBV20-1 TGCAGTGCTAGTAGGACAGCGCTGTCCTCCTACGAGCAGTACTTC CSASRTALSSYEQYF
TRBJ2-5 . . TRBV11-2 TGTGCCAGCAGCTTATCCAGGGGCTTGGCTGTCCAAGAGACCCAGTACTTC CASSLSRGLAVQETQYF
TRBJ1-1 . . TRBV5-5 TGTGCCAGCAGCATGGTAGGGATCGGATGGGGTAAGGGAGCTTTCTTT CASSMVGIGWGKGAFF
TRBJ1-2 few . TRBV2 TGTGCCAGCAGTGATATCGGGTACGGCTACACCTTC CASSDIGYGYTF
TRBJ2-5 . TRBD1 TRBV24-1 TGTGCCACCAGTGATCCGACAGGGAATGAGGAGACCCAGTACTTC CATSDPTGNEETQYF
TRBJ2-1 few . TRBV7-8 TGTGCCAGCAGCCCCCGTGGAGGGCTTGAGCAGTTCTTC CASSPRGGLEQFF
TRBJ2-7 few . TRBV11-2 TGTGCCACCCGACAGTCCGTGTTCTACGAGCAGTACTTC CATRQSVFYEQYF
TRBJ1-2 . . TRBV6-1 TGTGCCAGCAGTGTTCGCGGGCCCTATGGCTACACCTTC CASSVRGPYGYTF